This record looks at one TCR beta chain sequence and its context. Antigen specificity is unknown. These data are taken from a study of yellow fever vaccine responses in identical twins. TCRdb passed the RT-PCR reads through MiXCR, listing each CDR3 protein once. The table lists under 3,000 distinct CDR3 sequences, about 86% of them singletons. Germline CDR1 and CDR2: LNHNV and YYDKDF (reference sequence). CDR3 size: 13 residues. Trimming cost V 6 bases and J 8 bases; bases outside gene matches: 9. Findings and limits, study-wide: Twins' vaccine T cell responses reportedly seemed partly convergent and partly personalized.

Sequenced here: T cells from blood (PBMCs), unsorted or a sorted subset (not recorded which), sampled before or after yellow fever vaccination (not recorded which). The rearrangement uses TRBV15 and TRBJ1-2; the match to TRBD1 covers 7 bases. The sequence derives from a woman between 18 and 29 years old who received the yellow fever vaccine. The CDR3: CATSSDRVGGYTF. CDR3 in DNA: TGTGCCACCAGTAGCGACAGGGTCGGCGGCTACACCTTC. The full variable domain, completed using reference TRBV15 and TRBJ1-2, is DAMVIQNPRYQVTQFGKPVTLSCSQTLNHNVMYWYQQKSSQAPKLLFHYYDKDFNNEADTPDNFQSRRPNTSFCFLDIRSPGLGDTAMYLCATSSDRVGGYTFGSGTRLTVV.